This is a list of T cell receptor beta chains from one sample in a study of shared clonotypes between healthy human individuals. Measured with immunoSEQ multiplex PCR; TCRdb has only the in-frame clones, and not every one. Of 400,000 to 500,000 clones in the sample, 79% are singletons; the top ten hold 9.5% to 15%. Sequenced: PBMCs. Every receptor here comes from a woman aged 35 to 49 in good health. Some clones in this sample may be carry-over from other donors' samples. The CDR3 runs from the conserved cysteine through the conserved F or W. D genes are given only for firm matches. Expanded clones are given a class, and other clones once, few, many or no size at all.

V gene	D gene	clone size	J gene	CDR3 protein	CDR3 DNA
TRBV2	.	medium-sized	TRBJ1-5	CASSYGYSNQPQHF	TGTGCCAGCAGCTACGGATATAGCAATCAGCCCCAGCATTTT
TRBV2	.	.	TRBJ2-5	CASSTDRRVGRALQETQYF	TGTGCCAGCAGTACGGACAGAAGAGTTGGACGGGCCCTACAAGAGACCCAGTACTTC
TRBV30	.	few	TRBJ2-3	CAWRAVGAGNTDTQYF	TGTGCCTGGAGGGCCGTCGGGGCCGGAAACACAGATACGCAGTATTTT
TRBV7-9	TRBD2	.	TRBJ2-7	CASSPGTSGSEQYF	TGTGCCAGCAGCCCCGGGACTAGCGGGAGCGAGCAGTACTTC
TRBV11-2	.	.	TRBJ1-4	CASSLAPGREKLFF	TGTGCCAGCAGCCTAGCCCCGGGGCGTGAAAAACTGTTTTTT
TRBV7-9	.	.	TRBJ1-1	CASSFLPGQAFF	TGTGCCAGCAGCTTTCTCCCCGGGCAAGCTTTCTTT
TRBV28	TRBD2	.	TRBJ2-5	CASRGGYWGQETQYF	TGTGCCAGCCGCGGGGGGTATTGGGGCCAAGAGACCCAGTACTTC
TRBV7-9	.	once	TRBJ2-2	CASSLGSNTGELFF	TGTGCCAGCAGCTTAGGCAGTAACACCGGGGAGCTGTTTTTT
TRBV4-2	TRBD1	.	TRBJ1-2	CASSQDRGPSGNGYTF	TGTGCCAGCAGCCAAGACAGGGGGCCAAGTGGGAATGGCTACACCTTC
TRBV18	.	.	TRBJ1-4	CASSTEAGEKLFF	TGTGCCAGCTCCACAGAGGCGGGTGAAAAACTGTTTTTT
TRBV4-1	.	.	TRBJ2-3	CASSQGGSGASTDTQYF	TGCGCCAGCAGCCAAGGAGGGTCGGGAGCGAGCACAGATACGCAGTATTTT
TRBV18	.	.	TRBJ2-5	CASSPLEYQETQYF	TGTGCCAGCTCACCCTTAGAATACCAAGAGACCCAGTACTTC
TRBV7-2	.	.	TRBJ2-7	CASSLRRDSYEQYF	TGTGCCAGCAGCTTACGGCGGGACTCCTACGAGCAGTACTTC
TRBV11-2	.	.	TRBJ2-1	CASSLATTSYNEQFF	TGTGCCAGCAGCTTAGCTACTACCTCCTACAATGAGCAGTTCTTC
TRBV28	.	.	TRBJ2-3	CASSFAGEAADTQYF	TGTGCCAGCAGTTTTGCAGGGGAGGCGGCGGATACGCAGTATTTT
TRBV12-2	.	.	TRBJ1-1	CASRLTQRGQGFTEAFF	TGTGCAAGTCGCTTAACACAAAGGGGACAGGGGTTCACTGAAGCTTTCTTT
TRBV9	TRBD1	once	TRBJ1-2	CASSATGEGYTF	TGTGCCAGCAGCGCGACAGGGGAGGGCTACACCTTC
TRBV15	TRBD2	.	TRBJ2-1	CATSRTGDAGLDYNEQFF	TGTGCCACCAGCAGAACAGGAGATGCGGGACTAGACTACAATGAGCAGTTCTTC
TRBV19	.	.	TRBJ1-5	CASSPWMSNQPQHF	TGTGCCAGTAGCCCTTGGATGAGCAATCAGCCCCAGCATTTT
TRBV9	TRBD2	.	TRBJ2-1	CASSVATSGTYNEQFF	TGTGCCAGCAGCGTAGCGACTAGCGGGACTTACAATGAGCAGTTCTTC
TRBV5-6	.	.	TRBJ1-1	CASSPTRNTEAFF	TGTGCCAGCAGCCCGACACGGAACACTGAAGCTTTCTTT
TRBV29-1	.	few	TRBJ2-4	CSVYLTVTSKNIQYF	TGCAGCGTCTATTTGACAGTTACCTCCAAAAACATTCAGTACTTC
TRBV5-6	TRBD1	.	TRBJ2-3	CASSWTGGADTQYF	TGTGCCAGCAGCTGGACAGGGGGCGCAGATACGCAGTATTTT
TRBV4-1	.	.	TRBJ1-2	CASSQDGIDYGYTF	TGCGCCAGCAGCCAAGACGGGATCGACTATGGCTACACCTTC
TRBV6-6	TRBD2	.	TRBJ2-3	CASRTPGLAGTDTQYF	TGTGCCAGCAGGACCCCGGGACTAGCGGGTACAGATACGCAGTATTTT
TRBV5-4	.	few	TRBJ2-3	CASSAQSDTQYF	TGTGCCAGCAGCGCACAATCAGATACGCAGTATTTT
TRBV10-3	TRBD1	few	TRBJ1-1	CAISEKDRETEAFF	TGTGCCATCAGTGAAAAAGACAGGGAAACTGAAGCTTTCTTT
TRBV7-2	TRBD2	.	TRBJ2-7	CASTYGGTSSEQYF	TGTGCCAGCACCTATGGGGGGACTAGTTCCGAGCAGTACTTC
TRBV11-2	.	.	TRBJ2-2	CASSLTSVGELFF	TGTGCCAGCAGCTTGACATCTGTCGGGGAGCTGTTTTTT
TRBV7-8	.	.	TRBJ1-1	CASSLPGPPGTEAFF	TGTGCCAGCAGCCTTCCGGGTCCCCCGGGGACTGAAGCTTTCTTT
TRBV2	.	.	TRBJ2-3	CASTQGGRYGTDTQYF	TGTGCCAGCACCCAAGGGGGGAGGTATGGCACAGATACGCAGTATTTT
TRBV6-1	.	.	TRBJ1-5	CASSSHLQGQPQHF	TGTGCCAGCAGCTCCCACTTACAAGGTCAGCCCCAGCATTTT
TRBV14	TRBD1	.	TRBJ1-2	CASSQLQGANYGYTF	TGTGCCAGCAGCCAACTTCAGGGGGCAAACTATGGCTACACCTTC
TRBV28	TRBD1	.	TRBJ2-2	CASCKGDRGFDTGELFF	TGTGCCAGCTGCAAGGGGGACAGGGGATTTGACACCGGGGAGCTGTTTTTT
TRBV27	.	few	TRBJ1-2	CASSLRGPNYGYTF	TGTGCCAGCAGTTTACGGGGGCCCAACTATGGCTACACCTTC
TRBV10-1	TRBD2	.	TRBJ2-1	CASSELPSGRLNNEQFF	TGCGCCAGCAGTGAGTTGCCTAGCGGGAGGCTAAACAATGAGCAGTTCTTC
TRBV19	.	.	TRBJ1-1	CASSPQGPASTEAFF	TGTGCCAGTAGTCCTCAGGGCCCGGCGAGCACTGAAGCTTTCTTT
TRBV28	.	many	TRBJ1-2	CASSLSDSYGYTF	TGTGCCAGCAGTTTATCGGACAGCTATGGCTACACCTTC
TRBV4-1	TRBD2	.	TRBJ2-1	CASSPGGDSYNEQFF	TGCGCCAGCAGCCCGGGGGGGGACTCCTACAATGAGCAGTTCTTC
TRBV7-8	.	few	TRBJ2-3	CASSLGGGTSTDTQYF	TGTGCCAGCAGCTTAGGTGGCGGCACTAGCACAGATACGCAGTATTTT
TRBV29-1	TRBD2	.	TRBJ2-2	CSVKRELNTGELFF	TGCAGCGTAAAGCGGGAACTGAACACCGGGGAGCTGTTTTTT
TRBV23-1	.	.	TRBJ1-1	CASSPPGEGTEAFF	TGCGCCAGCAGTCCCCCAGGGGAGGGAACTGAAGCTTTCTTT
TRBV6-1	.	.	TRBJ2-6	CATGSDSAGANVLTF	TGTGCCACCGGATCCGACTCGGCAGGGGCCAACGTCCTGACTTTC
TRBV15	TRBD1	.	TRBJ2-7	CATSRLGTANSYEQYF	TGTGCCACCAGCAGACTGGGGACAGCTAACTCCTACGAGCAGTACTTC
TRBV27	TRBD1	.	TRBJ2-1	CASSLGGQGAYNEQFF	TGTGCCAGCAGTTTGGGGGGACAGGGGGCTTACAATGAGCAGTTCTTC
TRBV19	TRBD2	many	TRBJ2-1	CASSLAPGLGQFF	TGTGCCAGTAGTTTGGCGCCGGGACTAGGACAGTTCTTC